A selection of T cell receptor beta chains follows, all from one sample in a study of blood T cell repertoires in COVID-19. Some clones are missing from TCRdb's copy, which holds only in-frame ones; the method was immunoSEQ multiplex PCR. The profile shows 85,000 or so clones, roughly 95% of them singletons. The sequenced sample was peripheral blood. The receptors originated from a human donor with active COVID-19. The donor label of this sample is uncertain. CDR3s include the opening cysteine and the closing phenylalanine or tryptophan. Each record gives: CDR3 DNA, CDR3 protein, V gene, CDR3 length, D gene, J gene, clone size. D genes are given only for firm matches. Some rows have no size entry. The others give once, few or many, or a class for an expanded clone.

CDR3 DNA: TGTGCCAGCTCGAAAACGACAGTTACTGAAGCTTTCTTT
CDR3 protein: CASSKTTVTEAFF
V gene: TRBV18
CDR3 length: 13
D gene: .
J gene: TRBJ1-1
clone size: .

CDR3 DNA: TGTGCCAGCAGTGACAATGCGGTTATGTACGAGCAGTACTTC
CDR3 protein: CASSDNAVMYEQYF
V gene: TRBV6-1
CDR3 length: 14
D gene: .
J gene: TRBJ2-7
clone size: medium-sized

CDR3 DNA: TGTGCCAGCAGTTTCCGCACCGGGGAGCTGTTTTTT
CDR3 protein: CASSFRTGELFF
V gene: TRBV6-5
CDR3 length: 12
D gene: .
J gene: TRBJ2-2
clone size: .

CDR3 DNA: TGTGCCAGCAGTCCAGGGGGACGTTACGAGCAGTACTTC
CDR3 protein: CASSPGGRYEQYF
V gene: TRBV6-6
CDR3 length: 13
D gene: TRBD1
J gene: TRBJ2-7
clone size: .

CDR3 DNA: TGTGCCAGCAACCCGCCGGGACTCAGGCGAATTCGGGGGACCCAGTACTTC
CDR3 protein: CASNPPGLRRIRGTQYF
V gene: TRBV11-2
CDR3 length: 17
D gene: .
J gene: TRBJ2-5
clone size: .

CDR3 DNA: TGTGCCAGCAGGCTAGCGGGATCCACCGGGGAGCTGTTTTTT
CDR3 protein: CASRLAGSTGELFF
V gene: TRBV11-2
CDR3 length: 14
D gene: TRBD2
J gene: TRBJ2-2
clone size: .

CDR3 DNA: TGCGCCAGCAGCCAAGTACCAGGGGCGCCTGAAGCTTTCTTT
CDR3 protein: CASSQVPGAPEAFF
V gene: TRBV4-1
CDR3 length: 14
D gene: .
J gene: TRBJ1-1
clone size: .

CDR3 DNA: TGTGCCAGCAGCTTGACAGGGGGTTCTGGGGCCAACGTCCTGACTTTC
CDR3 protein: CASSLTGGSGANVLTF
V gene: TRBV7-9
CDR3 length: 16
D gene: TRBD1
J gene: TRBJ2-6
clone size: .

CDR3 DNA: TGTGCCAGCAGTTCTACCCTGAGAGGTCAGCCCCAGCATTTT
CDR3 protein: CASSSTLRGQPQHF
V gene: TRBV28
CDR3 length: 14
D gene: .
J gene: TRBJ1-5
clone size: .

CDR3 DNA: TGCGCCAGCAGCCTAAACAGGGTCAGCGAGACCCAGTACTTC
CDR3 protein: CASSLNRVSETQYF
V gene: TRBV5-1
CDR3 length: 14
D gene: .
J gene: TRBJ2-5
clone size: .

CDR3 DNA: TGTGCCAGTAGTATCGGACAGGGTGAGACCCAGTACTTC
CDR3 protein: CASSIGQGETQYF
V gene: TRBV19
CDR3 length: 13
D gene: TRBD1
J gene: TRBJ2-5
clone size: .

CDR3 DNA: TGTGCCAGCAGAACGGGACTAGCGGGGGGAAGGGAGAACAATGAGCAGTTCTTC
CDR3 protein: CASRTGLAGGRENNEQFF
V gene: TRBV28
CDR3 length: 18
D gene: TRBD2
J gene: TRBJ2-1
clone size: once

CDR3 DNA: TGTGCCAGCAGTCTGGGCTTTCCCTACGAGCAGTACTTC
CDR3 protein: CASSLGFPYEQYF
V gene: TRBV12-3/TRBV12-4
CDR3 length: 13
D gene: .
J gene: TRBJ2-7
clone size: .

CDR3 DNA: TGTGCCAGCAGCTTAGAGGGACAGAGAGACTACGAGCAGTACTTC
CDR3 protein: CASSLEGQRDYEQYF
V gene: TRBV7-9
CDR3 length: 15
D gene: TRBD1
J gene: TRBJ2-7
clone size: .

CDR3 DNA: TGTGCCAGCAACCGGGACAGGTACAATGAGCAGTTCTTC
CDR3 protein: CASNRDRYNEQFF
V gene: TRBV5-4
CDR3 length: 13
D gene: TRBD1
J gene: TRBJ2-1
clone size: .

CDR3 DNA: TGTGCCAGCAGCGAGGGGTTTAGGGGGCGACAAGAGACCCAGTACTTC
CDR3 protein: CASSEGFRGRQETQYF
V gene: TRBV7-9
CDR3 length: 16
D gene: TRBD1
J gene: TRBJ2-5
clone size: .

CDR3 DNA: TGTGCCAGCAGCTTGTTGTTGCCAGGGGCACCAGATACGCAGTATTTT
CDR3 protein: CASSLLLPGAPDTQYF
V gene: TRBV5-6
CDR3 length: 16
D gene: .
J gene: TRBJ2-3
clone size: .

CDR3 DNA: TGTGCCATCAGTAGTTCCAGCTCCTATAATTCACCCCTCCACTTT
CDR3 protein: CAISSSSSYNSPLHF
V gene: TRBV10-3
CDR3 length: 15
D gene: .
J gene: TRBJ1-6
clone size: once

CDR3 DNA: TGTGCCAGCAGCAGCCGGGACAGCACCGGGGAGCTGTTTTTT
CDR3 protein: CASSSRDSTGELFF
V gene: TRBV11-3
CDR3 length: 14
D gene: TRBD1
J gene: TRBJ2-2
clone size: .

CDR3 DNA: TGTGCCAGCAGTGAATATCGGAGGCGGGAGTTCTACGATGAGCAGTTCTTC
CDR3 protein: CASSEYRRREFYDEQFF
V gene: TRBV25-1
CDR3 length: 17
D gene: TRBD2
J gene: TRBJ2-1
clone size: .

CDR3 DNA: TGTGCCAGCAGCTTTACACAGACAGGGGCCAGCACCGGGGAGCTGTTTTTT
CDR3 protein: CASSFTQTGASTGELFF
V gene: TRBV11-3
CDR3 length: 17
D gene: TRBD1
J gene: TRBJ2-2
clone size: .

CDR3 DNA: TGTGCCAGCAGCTCACTTGACATTTGGCAGGGGCGATACTACGAGCAGTACTTC
CDR3 protein: CASSSLDIWQGRYYEQYF
V gene: TRBV11-2
CDR3 length: 18
D gene: .
J gene: TRBJ2-7
clone size: once

CDR3 DNA: TGCGCCAGCAGGACCGCGGGTGAACAGGGCTCCTACGAGCAGTACTTC
CDR3 protein: CASRTAGEQGSYEQYF
V gene: TRBV10-1
CDR3 length: 16
D gene: .
J gene: TRBJ2-7
clone size: .

CDR3 DNA: TGTGCCAGTAGTATAGATGCCCCGGGGTCGGGGAGGGACACGCAGTATTTT
CDR3 protein: CASSIDAPGSGRDTQYF
V gene: TRBV19
CDR3 length: 17
D gene: TRBD2
J gene: TRBJ2-3
clone size: .

CDR3 DNA: TGTGCCAGCAGTTACCCTGGGACTAGTCTCAACGAGCAGTACTTC
CDR3 protein: CASSYPGTSLNEQYF
V gene: TRBV28
CDR3 length: 15
D gene: TRBD2
J gene: TRBJ2-7
clone size: .

CDR3 DNA: TGTGCCAGCAGTCTTGGTACAGGGTTGCGAAACAATGAGCAGTTCTTC
CDR3 protein: CASSLGTGLRNNEQFF
V gene: TRBV28
CDR3 length: 16
D gene: .
J gene: TRBJ2-1
clone size: .

CDR3 DNA: TGTGCCAGCACTAACCCCCCCGGGACTAGGGACAATGAGCAGTTCTTC
CDR3 protein: CASTNPPGTRDNEQFF
V gene: TRBV6-6
CDR3 length: 16
D gene: TRBD2
J gene: TRBJ2-1
clone size: .

CDR3 DNA: TGCGCCAGCAGCCCCGGGACAGGGGGCGGCTACGAGCAGTACTTC
CDR3 protein: CASSPGTGGGYEQYF
V gene: TRBV4-3
CDR3 length: 15
D gene: TRBD1
J gene: TRBJ2-7
clone size: .

CDR3 DNA: TGTGCCAGCAGCTACTCGAGACAGGGGCCTTACGAGCAGTACTTC
CDR3 protein: CASSYSRQGPYEQYF
V gene: TRBV5-4
CDR3 length: 15
D gene: TRBD1
J gene: TRBJ2-7
clone size: .

CDR3 DNA: TGTGCCCCATTGTTTGGCTACACCTTC
CDR3 protein: CAPLFGYTF
V gene: TRBV24-1
CDR3 length: 9
D gene: .
J gene: TRBJ1-2
clone size: .

CDR3 DNA: TGCGCCAGCAGCCCGCCCTACAGCGGGGGTGAAAAACTGTTTTTT
CDR3 protein: CASSPPYSGGEKLFF
V gene: TRBV5-1
CDR3 length: 15
D gene: .
J gene: TRBJ1-4
clone size: .

CDR3 DNA: TGTGCCTCGGACAGGGGATATTCACCCCTCCACTTT
CDR3 protein: CASDRGYSPLHF
V gene: TRBV6-5
CDR3 length: 12
D gene: TRBD1
J gene: TRBJ1-6
clone size: .

CDR3 DNA: TGTGCCAGCAGCTACGGAGATGGGAGGGCCAGAGATACGCAGTATTTT
CDR3 protein: CASSYGDGRARDTQYF
V gene: TRBV9
CDR3 length: 16
D gene: TRBD2
J gene: TRBJ2-3
clone size: .

CDR3 DNA: TGTGCCGCGGGACAGCCTAATGAAAAACTGTTTTTT
CDR3 protein: CAAGQPNEKLFF
V gene: TRBV6-5
CDR3 length: 12
D gene: TRBD1
J gene: TRBJ1-4
clone size: .

CDR3 DNA: TGCGCCAGCAGCCCGGGACAGGGGGAAAAACTGTTTTTT
CDR3 protein: CASSPGQGEKLFF
V gene: TRBV5-1
CDR3 length: 13
D gene: TRBD1
J gene: TRBJ1-4
clone size: .

CDR3 DNA: TGTGCCAGCAGCCAGTTCTCCGGGGGTAGGGATACGCAGTATTTT
CDR3 protein: CASSQFSGGRDTQYF
V gene: TRBV3-1/TRBV3-2
CDR3 length: 15
D gene: .
J gene: TRBJ2-3
clone size: once

CDR3 DNA: TGTGCAGAGGGGGACATCAATCAGCCCCAGCATTTT
CDR3 protein: CAEGDINQPQHF
V gene: TRBV6-5
CDR3 length: 12
D gene: .
J gene: TRBJ1-5
clone size: .

CDR3 DNA: TGTGCCAGCTCAGCTGGAGTAAACACTGAAGCTTTCTTT
CDR3 protein: CASSAGVNTEAFF
V gene: TRBV18
CDR3 length: 13
D gene: .
J gene: TRBJ1-1
clone size: .

CDR3 DNA: TGTGCCAGCAGCCAAGATGGGCAGGTTCGAGCCGGGGAGCTGTTTTTT
CDR3 protein: CASSQDGQVRAGELFF
V gene: TRBV3-1/TRBV3-2
CDR3 length: 16
D gene: .
J gene: TRBJ2-2
clone size: .

CDR3 DNA: TGTGCCAGCAGATCCCAGGGAGGTAGCGGGGGTATTGAGACCCAGTACTTC
CDR3 protein: CASRSQGGSGGIETQYF
V gene: TRBV7-6
CDR3 length: 17
D gene: TRBD2
J gene: TRBJ2-5
clone size: .

CDR3 DNA: TGCGCCAGCAGCCTGGTAGTACAGGCTTCCGGGGAGCTGTTTTTT
CDR3 protein: CASSLVVQASGELFF
V gene: TRBV5-1
CDR3 length: 15
D gene: .
J gene: TRBJ2-2
clone size: .

CDR3 DNA: TGCGCCAGCAGCTTAGGACAGAATAATCAGCCCCAGCATTTT
CDR3 protein: CASSLGQNNQPQHF
V gene: TRBV5-1
CDR3 length: 14
D gene: .
J gene: TRBJ1-5
clone size: .

CDR3 DNA: TGTGCCAGCAGCTTGGGGCAGGGGAACTATGGCTACACCTTC
CDR3 protein: CASSLGQGNYGYTF
V gene: TRBV7-9
CDR3 length: 14
D gene: .
J gene: TRBJ1-2
clone size: once

CDR3 DNA: TGTGCCAGCAGCCTCCGATCGACAGGTTTACATAATTCACCCCTCCACTTT
CDR3 protein: CASSLRSTGLHNSPLHF
V gene: TRBV7-9
CDR3 length: 17
D gene: .
J gene: TRBJ1-6
clone size: .

CDR3 DNA: TGTGCCAGCTCACCACTCGCGAACACCGGGGAGCTGTTTTTT
CDR3 protein: CASSPLANTGELFF
V gene: TRBV18
CDR3 length: 14
D gene: .
J gene: TRBJ2-2
clone size: .

CDR3 DNA: TGTGCCAGCAGCGTAGCTGGGGCCCACGAGCAGTACTTC
CDR3 protein: CASSVAGAHEQYF
V gene: TRBV9
CDR3 length: 13
D gene: .
J gene: TRBJ2-7
clone size: .

CDR3 DNA: TGTGCCAGCACGGAGGAGACCCAGTACTTC
CDR3 protein: CASTEETQYF
V gene: TRBV6-5
CDR3 length: 10
D gene: .
J gene: TRBJ2-5
clone size: .

CDR3 DNA: TGTGCCAGTAGTATAGTTAGCGGGAACAATGAGCAGTTCTTC
CDR3 protein: CASSIVSGNNEQFF
V gene: TRBV19
CDR3 length: 14
D gene: TRBD2
J gene: TRBJ2-1
clone size: .

CDR3 DNA: TGTGCCAGCAGCTTAGTCATAGCGGGGACCTACGAGCAGTACTTC
CDR3 protein: CASSLVIAGTYEQYF
V gene: TRBV7-9
CDR3 length: 15
D gene: TRBD2
J gene: TRBJ2-7
clone size: few

CDR3 DNA: TGTGCCAGCAGCCAAGGCGGGACCCTCCACAATGAGCAGTTCTTC
CDR3 protein: CASSQGGTLHNEQFF
V gene: TRBV11-3
CDR3 length: 15
D gene: .
J gene: TRBJ2-1
clone size: .

CDR3 DNA: TGTGCCAGTAGTATCACAGGGGGGTTGAACACTGAAGCTTTCTTT
CDR3 protein: CASSITGGLNTEAFF
V gene: TRBV19
CDR3 length: 15
D gene: TRBD1
J gene: TRBJ1-1
clone size: .

CDR3 DNA: TGCGCCAGCAGCGCGGGGGGCGGCGAGCAGTACTTC
CDR3 protein: CASSAGGGEQYF
V gene: TRBV5-1
CDR3 length: 12
D gene: TRBD2
J gene: TRBJ2-7
clone size: .

CDR3 DNA: TGTGCCAGCAGTCCTCGACTAGCGGGAGGCGAGCAGTACTTC
CDR3 protein: CASSPRLAGGEQYF
V gene: TRBV27
CDR3 length: 14
D gene: TRBD2
J gene: TRBJ2-7
clone size: .

CDR3 DNA: TGTGCCAGCACCGAACCGGGACAGGGGCGATACGAGCAGTACTTC
CDR3 protein: CASTEPGQGRYEQYF
V gene: TRBV6-5
CDR3 length: 15
D gene: TRBD1
J gene: TRBJ2-7
clone size: .

CDR3 DNA: TGCGCCAGCAGCTTGAGACAGGGTGACACCGGGGAGCTGTTTTTT
CDR3 protein: CASSLRQGDTGELFF
V gene: TRBV5-1
CDR3 length: 15
D gene: TRBD1
J gene: TRBJ2-2
clone size: once

CDR3 DNA: TGTGCCAGCAGCCAGGGGACAGGGGTTTCCTATGGCTACACCTTC
CDR3 protein: CASSQGTGVSYGYTF
V gene: TRBV3-1/TRBV3-2
CDR3 length: 15
D gene: TRBD1
J gene: TRBJ1-2
clone size: .

CDR3 DNA: TGTGCCAGCTCGCTTAGGACTAGCGGGGCTAGCACAGATACGCAGTATTTT
CDR3 protein: CASSLRTSGASTDTQYF
V gene: TRBV19
CDR3 length: 17
D gene: TRBD2
J gene: TRBJ2-3
clone size: few

CDR3 DNA: TGCAGCGTTGAGGGGGCGTCCACAGATACGCAGTATTTT
CDR3 protein: CSVEGASTDTQYF
V gene: TRBV29-1
CDR3 length: 13
D gene: .
J gene: TRBJ2-3
clone size: .